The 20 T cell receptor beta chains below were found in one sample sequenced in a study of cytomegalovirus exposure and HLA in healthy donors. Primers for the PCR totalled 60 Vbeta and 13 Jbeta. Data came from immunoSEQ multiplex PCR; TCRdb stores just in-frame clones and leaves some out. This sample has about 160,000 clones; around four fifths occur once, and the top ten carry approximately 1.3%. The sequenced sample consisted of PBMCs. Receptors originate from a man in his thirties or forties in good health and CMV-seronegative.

Here the CDR3 reads CATSSGLAGGSDEQFF. Written as DNA, the CDR3 is TGTGCCACCAGCAGCGGACTAGCGGGGGGCTCCGATGAGCAGTTCTTC. The chain employs TRBV15 and TRBJ2-1, with 14 positions matching TRBD2. The CDR3 consists of 16 residues. V lost 3 bases and J lost 8; bases outside the gene matches: 6. Germline V gene lookup returns CDR1 LNHNV and CDR2 YYDKDF (reference sequence).

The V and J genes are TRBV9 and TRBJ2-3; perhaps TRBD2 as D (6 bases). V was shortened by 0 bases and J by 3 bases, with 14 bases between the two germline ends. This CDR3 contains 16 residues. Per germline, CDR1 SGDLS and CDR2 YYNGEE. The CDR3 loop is CASSVAISGGTDTQYF. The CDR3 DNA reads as TGTGCCAGCAGCGTAGCGATTAGCGGAGGAACAGATACGCAGTATTTT.

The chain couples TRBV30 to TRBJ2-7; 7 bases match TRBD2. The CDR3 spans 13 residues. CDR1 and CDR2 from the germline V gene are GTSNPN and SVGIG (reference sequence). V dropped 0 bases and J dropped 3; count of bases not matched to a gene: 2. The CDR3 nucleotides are TGTGCCTGGAGTGTTGGACTAGTCTACGAGCAGTACTTC. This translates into CAWSVGLVYEQYF.

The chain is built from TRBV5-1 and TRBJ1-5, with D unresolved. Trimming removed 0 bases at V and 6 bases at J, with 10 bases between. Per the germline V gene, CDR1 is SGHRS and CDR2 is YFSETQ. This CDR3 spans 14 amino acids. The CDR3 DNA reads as TGCGCCAGCAGCTTGGCGGGGAGAGGTCAGCCCCAGCATTTT. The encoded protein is CASSLAGRGQPQHF.

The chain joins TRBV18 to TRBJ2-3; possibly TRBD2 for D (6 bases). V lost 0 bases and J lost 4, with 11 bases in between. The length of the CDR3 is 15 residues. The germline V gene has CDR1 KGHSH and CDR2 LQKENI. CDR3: CASSPPSGPADTQYF. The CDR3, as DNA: TGTGCCAGCTCACCACCTAGCGGACCGGCAGATACGCAGTATTTT.

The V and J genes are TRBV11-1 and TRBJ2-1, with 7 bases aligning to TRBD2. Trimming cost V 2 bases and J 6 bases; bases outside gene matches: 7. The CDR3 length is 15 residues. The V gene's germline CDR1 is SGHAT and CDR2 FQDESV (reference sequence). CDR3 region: CASSLRREPSNEQFF. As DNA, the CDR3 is TGTGCCAGCAGCTTACGGCGGGAGCCGAGCAATGAGCAGTTCTTC.

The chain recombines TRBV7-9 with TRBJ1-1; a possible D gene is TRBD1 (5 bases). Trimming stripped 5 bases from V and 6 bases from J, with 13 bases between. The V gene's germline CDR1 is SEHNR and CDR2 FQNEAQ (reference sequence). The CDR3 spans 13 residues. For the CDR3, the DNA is TGTGCCAGCAGCCTCGGGGGGGGTGCTGAAGCTTTCTTT. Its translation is CASSLGGGAEAFF. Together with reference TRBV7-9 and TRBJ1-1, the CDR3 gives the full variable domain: DTGVSQNPRHKITKRGQNVTFRCDPISEHNRLYWYRQTLGQGPEFLTYFQNEAQLEKSRLLSDRFSAERPKGSFSTLEIQRTEQGDSAMYLCASSLGGGAEAFFGQGTRLTVV.

The CDR3 bases are TGTGCCAGCAGCGTAGTTAACAGGGCGAACACTGAAGCTTTCTTT. Translated: CASSVVNRANTEAFF. The V gene is TRBV9, the J gene TRBJ1-1, with D possibly matching TRBD1 (6 bases). Germline V CDR1 and CDR2: SGDLS, YYNGEE. The V and J ends lost 0 bases and 1 base respectively, with 10 bases between them. The CDR3 totals 15 residues.

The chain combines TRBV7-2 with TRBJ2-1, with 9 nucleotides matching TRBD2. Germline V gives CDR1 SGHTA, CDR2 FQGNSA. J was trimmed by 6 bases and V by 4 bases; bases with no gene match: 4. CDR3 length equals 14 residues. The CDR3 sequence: CASSSGLASNEQFF. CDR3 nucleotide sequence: TGTGCCAGCAGCTCTGGACTAGCGAGCAATGAGCAGTTCTTC.

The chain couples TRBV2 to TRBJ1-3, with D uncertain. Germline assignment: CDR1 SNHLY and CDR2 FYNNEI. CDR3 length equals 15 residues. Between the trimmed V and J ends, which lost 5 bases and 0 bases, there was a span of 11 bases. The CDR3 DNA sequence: TGTGCCAGCAGTCCAGAGGCCAGCTCTGGAAACACCATATATTTT. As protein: CASSPEASSGNTIYF.

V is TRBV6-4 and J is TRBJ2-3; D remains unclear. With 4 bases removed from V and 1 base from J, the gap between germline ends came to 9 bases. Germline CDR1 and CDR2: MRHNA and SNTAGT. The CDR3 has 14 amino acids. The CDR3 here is CASSASSGTDTQYF. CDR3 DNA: TGTGCCAGCAGTGCCTCTTCGGGCACAGATACGCAGTATTTT.

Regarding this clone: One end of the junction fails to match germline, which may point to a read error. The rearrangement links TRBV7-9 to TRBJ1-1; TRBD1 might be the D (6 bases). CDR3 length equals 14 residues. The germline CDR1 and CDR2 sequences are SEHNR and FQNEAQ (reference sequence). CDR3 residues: CSSSRGAMNTEAFF. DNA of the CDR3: TGTTCCAGCAGTCGGGGGGCCATGAACACTGAAGCTTTCTTT.

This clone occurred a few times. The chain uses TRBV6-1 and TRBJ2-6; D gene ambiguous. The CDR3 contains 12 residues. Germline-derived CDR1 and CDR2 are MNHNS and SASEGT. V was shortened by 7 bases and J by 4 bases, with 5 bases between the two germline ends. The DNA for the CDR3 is TGTGCCAGCATCCTGGGGGCCAACGTCCTGACTTTC. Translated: CASILGANVLTF.

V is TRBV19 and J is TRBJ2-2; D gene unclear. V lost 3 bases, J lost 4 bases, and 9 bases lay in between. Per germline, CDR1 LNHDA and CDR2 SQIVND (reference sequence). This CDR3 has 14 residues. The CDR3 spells CASSMGSRTGELFF. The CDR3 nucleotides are TGTGCCAGTAGTATGGGCAGCCGCACCGGGGAGCTGTTTTTT.

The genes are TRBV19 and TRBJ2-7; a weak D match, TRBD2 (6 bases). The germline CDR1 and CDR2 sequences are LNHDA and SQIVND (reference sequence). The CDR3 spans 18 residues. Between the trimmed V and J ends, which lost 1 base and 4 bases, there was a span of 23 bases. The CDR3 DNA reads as TGTGCCAGTAGTATAGTCCCCCCACCGCCGGGGGTCTTATACGAGCAGTACTTC. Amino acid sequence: CASSIVPPPPGVLYEQYF.

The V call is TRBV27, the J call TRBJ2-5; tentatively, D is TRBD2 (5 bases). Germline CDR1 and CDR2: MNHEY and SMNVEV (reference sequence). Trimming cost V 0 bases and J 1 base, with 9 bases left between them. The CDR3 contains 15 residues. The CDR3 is CASSLSPDFQETQYF. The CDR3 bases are TGTGCCAGCAGTTTATCCCCGGACTTCCAAGAGACCCAGTACTTC.

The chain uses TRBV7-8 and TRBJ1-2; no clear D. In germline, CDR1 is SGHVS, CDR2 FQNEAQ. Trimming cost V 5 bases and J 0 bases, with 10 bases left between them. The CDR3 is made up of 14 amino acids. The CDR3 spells CASSQHTANYGYTF. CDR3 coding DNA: TGTGCCAGCAGCCAACACACAGCTAACTATGGCTACACCTTC.

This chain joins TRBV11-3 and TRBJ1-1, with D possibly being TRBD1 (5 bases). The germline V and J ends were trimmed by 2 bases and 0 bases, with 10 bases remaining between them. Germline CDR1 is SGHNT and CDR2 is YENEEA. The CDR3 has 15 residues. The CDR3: CASSLNGGVNTEAFF. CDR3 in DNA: TGTGCCAGCAGCTTAAATGGGGGGGTGAACACTGAAGCTTTCTTT.

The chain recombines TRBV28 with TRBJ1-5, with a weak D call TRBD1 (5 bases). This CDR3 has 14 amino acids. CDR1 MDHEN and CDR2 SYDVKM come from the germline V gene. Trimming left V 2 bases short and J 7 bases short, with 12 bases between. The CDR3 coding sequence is TGTGCCAGCAGTTTAGGAGCAGGGCGGCAGCCCCAGCATTTT. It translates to CASSLGAGRQPQHF. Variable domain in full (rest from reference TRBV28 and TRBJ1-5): DVKVTQSSRYLVKRTGEKVFLECVQDMDHENMFWYRQDPGLGLRLIYFSYDVKMKEKGDIPEGYSVSREKKERFSLILESASTNQTSMYLCASSLGAGRQPQHFGDGTRLSIL.

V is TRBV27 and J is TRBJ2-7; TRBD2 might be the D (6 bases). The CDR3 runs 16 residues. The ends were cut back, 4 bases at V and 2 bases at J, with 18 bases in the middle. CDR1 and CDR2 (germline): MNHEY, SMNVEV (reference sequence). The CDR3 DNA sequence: TGTGCCAGCAGTTCCCTCCACGGGAGAAAAGCCTACGAGCAGTACTTC. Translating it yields CASSSLHGRKAYEQYF.